The 15 T cell receptor beta chains given below trace back to one sample, sequenced in a study of cytomegalovirus exposure and HLA in healthy donors. Primers included in the PCR were 60 Vbeta and 13 Jbeta primers. TCRdb's table, derived via immunoSEQ multiplex PCR, lists solely in-frame clones and lacks some. The table includes 170,000 or so clones, less than 85% detected once. The sequenced material came from PBMCs. These receptors originate from a man aged 35 to 55 in good health and CMV-seronegative.

A few counts support this clone. V is TRBV19 and J is TRBJ2-7; 8 bases line up with TRBD1. Germline CDR1 and CDR2: LNHDA and SQIVND (reference sequence). V lost 6 bases and J lost 3; bases outside the gene matches: 4. The CDR3 covers 13 residues. CDR3 coding DNA: TGTGCCAGTAGATCCAGGGGGCACTACGAGCAGTACTTC. It translates to CASRSRGHYEQYF.

In its sample, this clone was seen a few times. V usage is TRBV25-1 and J usage is TRBJ2-5; TRBD2 matches 13 bases. The CDR3 runs to 14 residues. With 4 bases clipped from V and 9 bases from J, the junction kept 5 bases outside the gene matches. Germline V gene sequence: CDR1 MGHDK, CDR2 SYGVNS. The CDR3 DNA follows: TGTGCCAGCAGTGGACTAGCGGGGGGCTCGGCCCAGTACTTC. Encoded protein: CASSGLAGGSAQYF.

This clone was observed a few times. The CDR3 region has the DNA TGTGCCAGCAGTGACTCTGAGGGGACTAGCGAAGGTGAGCAGTTCTTC. Translating it yields CASSDSEGTSEGEQFF. The genes are TRBV6-4 and TRBJ2-1; the match to TRBD2 covers 10 bases. Germline V gene lookup returns CDR1 MRHNA and CDR2 SNTAGT. V lost 0 bases and J lost 9; bases outside the gene matches: 8. The CDR3 totals 16 residues.

The chain recombines TRBV6-6 with TRBJ2-5, with D unclear. Trimming left V 6 bases short and J 10 bases short, with 15 bases between. Germline CDR1 is MNHNY and CDR2 is SVGAGI (reference sequence). The length of the CDR3 is 12 residues. The CDR3 loop reads CASSLGPGDQYF. DNA of the CDR3: TGTGCCAGCAGCCTTGGGCCTGGCGACCAGTACTTC.

The chain is built from TRBV10-3 and TRBJ1-1; 10 bases align to TRBD1. This CDR3 contains 18 residues. Losses at the gene ends were 4 bases for V and 4 bases for J; bases not matched to a gene: 15. Germline V gene data show CDR1 as ENHRY and CDR2 as SYGVKD. The CDR3 bases are TGTGCCATCAGTGTGGGGACTCTGGGACAGGGGATCGGCACTGAAGCTTTCTTT. As protein: CAISVGTLGQGIGTEAFF.

J is TRBJ2-2 and V is TRBV4-3; TRBD2 is a possible D gene (6 bases). The CDR3 has 15 amino acids. Germline values: CDR1 LGHNA, CDR2 YSLEER. The V and J ends lost 4 bases and 6 bases respectively, with 15 bases between them. The CDR3 reads CASSPGGFEAGELFF. The CDR3 DNA is TGCGCCAGCAGCCCCGGAGGGTTTGAGGCCGGGGAGCTGTTTTTT.

This clone has more than one count but fewer than ten. This chain links TRBV11-1 with TRBJ2-1; tentatively, D is TRBD2 (6 bases). The CDR3 totals 16 residues. Germline values: CDR1 SGHAT, CDR2 FQDESV (reference sequence). V lost 1 base and J lost 4, with 14 bases in between. The CDR3 DNA follows: TGTGCCAGCAGCTTAGATTACGGGAGTACTTACAATGAGCAGTTCTTC. Its translation is CASSLDYGSTYNEQFF.

This clone was counted between two and nine times. The chain links TRBV30 to TRBJ2-7; 10 bases align to TRBD2. The germline gives CDR1 GTSNPN, CDR2 SVGIG (reference sequence). After removal of 0 bases from V and 0 bases from J, the junction contained 2 bases not matched to a gene. The CDR3 covers 15 residues. The CDR3, as DNA: TGTGCCTGGAGTGTATCTAGCGGGAGCTCCTACGAGCAGTACTTC. Translating gives CAWSVSSGSSYEQYF.

The chain combines TRBV6-1 with TRBJ2-7; 8 bases agree with TRBD2. V was pared by 2 bases and J by 3 bases, with 6 bases of the junction left unmatched. The CDR3 runs to 15 residues. The germline V gene has CDR1 MNHNS and CDR2 SASEGT. DNA for the CDR3: TGTGCCAGCAGTGAAATCGGGGGGGGGCGCTACGAGCAGTACTTC. It codes for CASSEIGGGRYEQYF.

This chain links TRBV7-9 with TRBJ2-3; possible D gene TRBD2, 5 bases. This CDR3 is built from 15 residues. The V and J ends lost 5 bases and 2 bases respectively, with 14 bases between them. Germline V gene data show CDR1 as SEHNR and CDR2 as FQNEAQ (reference sequence). The CDR3 is CASSLGLSDTDTQYF. The DNA for the CDR3 is TGTGCCAGCAGCCTCGGACTTTCAGACACAGATACGCAGTATTTT.

The rearrangement links TRBV9 to TRBJ2-3, with 11 bases identical to TRBD2. V was pared by 0 bases and J by 2 bases, with 2 bases of the junction left unmatched. Germline CDR1 is SGDLS and CDR2 is YYNGEE. This CDR3 region has 16 residues. CDR3 coding DNA: TGTGCCAGCAGCGTAGAGGGACTAGCGGCCACAGATACGCAGTATTTT. Translation: CASSVEGLAATDTQYF.

A word on this clone: The limits of the CDR3 on the DNA are not certain, so only TCRdb's listed CDR3 is given. The V and J genes are TRBV19 and TRBJ1-1. The CDR3 comprises 16 residues, both ends counted. The germline V gene encodes CDR1 LNHDA and CDR2 SQIVND (reference sequence). This CDR3 reads CASTTVGTIGGTEAFF.

The chain combines TRBV6-6 with TRBJ2-7, with 10 bases identical to TRBD2. In germline, CDR1 is MNHNY, CDR2 SVGAGI (reference sequence). The V gene end was trimmed by 7 bases and the J gene end by 3 bases; junction bases not matched to a gene: 6. This CDR3 is built from 14 residues. The CDR3 spells CASTETSGYYEQYF. In DNA, the CDR3 is TGTGCCAGCACCGAGACTAGCGGGTACTACGAGCAGTACTTC.

This chain connects TRBV7-2 to TRBJ2-2; 11 nucleotides line up with TRBD2. The CDR3 extends over 18 amino acids. Losses at the gene ends were 5 bases for V and 7 bases for J; bases not matched to a gene: 15. Germline values: CDR1 SGHTA, CDR2 FQGNSA. The CDR3: CASSPLSGGAFESGELFF. As DNA, the CDR3 is TGTGCCAGCAGCCCCCTTAGCGGGGGGGCCTTTGAAAGCGGGGAGCTGTTTTTT.

The CDR3, as DNA: TGCGCCAGCAGCCGGCAACCGGGGACTAGCGGGGGCTACGAGCAGTACTTC. This translates into CASSRQPGTSGGYEQYF. The chain combines TRBV4-1 with TRBJ2-7, with 14 positions matching TRBD2. V trimming: 4 bases; J trimming: 3 bases; junction bases outside the gene matches: 8. Germline CDR1 MGHRA, CDR2 YSYEKL. The CDR3 length is 17 residues.